A selection of T cell receptor beta chains follows, all from one sample in a study of technical replicates of blood from several donors. Here immunoSEQ multiplex PCR was the method, and the copy in TCRdb shows in-frame clones only, minus some. The data contain tens of thousands of clones, about 93% of them seen just once; the ten biggest clones take up roughly 0.37%. The sequenced sample was T cells isolated from PBMCs. The receptor source for this set is a human donor in good health. CDR3s include the opening cysteine and the closing phenylalanine or tryptophan. A D gene is named only where the DNA matches it firmly. Clone sizes are given selectively: once, few, many, or a class where the clone is expanded.

d_call | j_call | clone_size | v_call | cdr3_nt | cdr3_aa
. | TRBJ2-3 | once | TRBV6-6 | TGTGCCAGCAGTTACGTGGCGGGGAGCACAGATACGCAGTATTTT | CASSYVAGSTDTQYF
TRBD2 | TRBJ2-3 | . | TRBV29-1 | TGCAGCGCCCGTGGTGTAGCGGGAGGGTCAGATACGCAGTATTTT | CSARGVAGGSDTQYF
. | TRBJ1-5 | . | TRBV7-9 | TGTGCCAGCAGCTTAGAATACGGGGTTCGAAATCAGCCCCAGCATTTT | CASSLEYGVRNQPQHF
. | TRBJ2-3 | . | TRBV9 | TGTGCCAGCAGCCCGATTTTGGGACACCCCTTGAGAGGAGATACGCAGTATTTT | CASSPILGHPLRGDTQYF
. | TRBJ2-7 | . | TRBV11-2 | TGTGCCAGCAGCTTAGATCTTGGCCATAAAACCGAGCAGTACTTC | CASSLDLGHKTEQYF
. | TRBJ2-1 | once | TRBV6-5 | TGTGCCAGCAGTTTCCGCCCTAGCCCGAGCGATGAGCAGTTCTTC | CASSFRPSPSDEQFF
. | TRBJ2-1 | . | TRBV7-9 | TGTGCCAGCAGCTTCGGGACTCTCAATGAGCAGTTCTTC | CASSFGTLNEQFF
. | TRBJ1-4 | . | TRBV27 | TGTGCCAGCAGTTCTCGGGCAGGGTGGAGTGAAAAACTGTTTTTT | CASSSRAGWSEKLFF
. | TRBJ1-5 | . | TRBV6-5 | TGTGCCAGCAGTTACTTAGGGGTCCGACAGCCCCAGCATTTT | CASSYLGVRQPQHF
TRBD2 | TRBJ2-7 | . | TRBV30 | TGTGCCTGGGGACTAGCGGGGACCTACGAGCAGTACTTC | CAWGLAGTYEQYF
TRBD1 | TRBJ2-5 | once | TRBV29-1 | TGCAGCGTTGATTTGGCAGGGGGCGGGGAGACCCAGTACTTC | CSVDLAGGGETQYF
. | TRBJ2-5 | . | TRBV4-1 | TGCGCCAGCAGCCGCCCGGGTGAGACCCAGTACTTC | CASSRPGETQYF
TRBD1 | TRBJ2-7 | . | TRBV4-1 | TGCGCCAGCAGCCAGGAACGACCCCGGGACAGGGACTCCTACGAGCAGTACTTC | CASSQERPRDRDSYEQYF
TRBD1 | TRBJ1-1 | few | TRBV2 | TGTGCCACGGGGCAGGGGGCTTACACTGAAGCTTTCTTT | CATGQGAYTEAFF
. | TRBJ1-1 | once | TRBV7-9 | TGTGCCAGCAGCTTACAGGGAGGGCAAACTGAAGCTTTCTTT | CASSLQGGQTEAFF
. | TRBJ2-3 | . | TRBV9 | TGTGCCAGCAGCGTAGGAATTAGCGCGCTCGATACGCAGTATTTT | CASSVGISALDTQYF
TRBD1 | TRBJ1-1 | . | TRBV27 | TGTGCCAGCAGTTTATTCAGACAGGGGGGGAACACTGAAGCTTTCTTT | CASSLFRQGGNTEAFF
TRBD1 | TRBJ1-4 | . | TRBV5-4 | TGTGCCAGCAGCTTGAACAGGGGGGGCGAAAAACTGTTTTTT | CASSLNRGGEKLFF
. | TRBJ1-4 | . | TRBV15 | TGTGCCACCAGCAGAGTCGTATCCTCTAATGAAAAACTGTTTTTT | CATSRVVSSNEKLFF
. | TRBJ1-5 | once | TRBV19 | TGTGCCAGTAGTATAGATGGAGGGGTCCGACAGCCCCAGCATTTT | CASSIDGGVRQPQHF
. | TRBJ1-1 | . | TRBV28 | TGTGCCAGCAGTGAACCCAGGGAGAACACTGAAGCTTTCTTT | CASSEPRENTEAFF
. | TRBJ1-5 | . | TRBV6-1 | TGTGCCAGCAGTAATCCCTACCCACCGGATCAGCCCCAGCATTTT | CASSNPYPPDQPQHF
. | TRBJ1-2 | . | TRBV5-1 | TGCGCCAGCAGCTTGGATTCGGGGGGGTATGACTATGGCTACACCTTC | CASSLDSGGYDYGYTF
. | TRBJ1-5 | . | TRBV5-4 | TGTGCCAGCAGCTTGGATCAGGGCGTTCAGCCCCAGCATTTT | CASSLDQGVQPQHF